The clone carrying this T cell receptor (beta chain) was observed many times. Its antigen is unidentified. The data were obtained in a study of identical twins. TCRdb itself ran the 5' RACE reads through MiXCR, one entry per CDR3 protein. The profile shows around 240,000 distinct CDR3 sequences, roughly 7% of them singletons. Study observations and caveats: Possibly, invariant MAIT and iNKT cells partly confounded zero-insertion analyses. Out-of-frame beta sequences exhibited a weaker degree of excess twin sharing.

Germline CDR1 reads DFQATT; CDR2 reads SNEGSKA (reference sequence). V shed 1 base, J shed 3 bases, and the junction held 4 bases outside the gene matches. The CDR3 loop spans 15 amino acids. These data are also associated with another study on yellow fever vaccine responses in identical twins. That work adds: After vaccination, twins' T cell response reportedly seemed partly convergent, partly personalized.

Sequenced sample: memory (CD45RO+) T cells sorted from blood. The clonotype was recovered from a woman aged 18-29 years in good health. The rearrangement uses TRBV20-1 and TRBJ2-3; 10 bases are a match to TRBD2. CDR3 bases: TGCAGTGCTAGAGGATTAGCGGGGGGTACAGATACGCAGTATTTT. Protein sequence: CSARGLAGGTDTQYF.